This T cell receptor beta chain was retrieved from a study of blood T cells in healthy people across ages. Study conclusions and caveats: Age brought a roughly linear fall in TCR beta diversity measured per million T cells. Naive CD4+ cells and diversity were both higher in long-lived donors than in aged donors. Considered underestimates were the diversity estimates obtained from one million T cells.

As for this clonotype: Its antigen is as yet unknown.

Combining a sample-barcoded 5' primer with a J-beta primer mix, a second PCR ran for roughly 7 to 12 cycles. Each cDNA molecule, via a template-switch adaptor with 12 random nucleotides, was tagged. A single record per CDR3 protein comes from TCRdb applying MiXCR to the 5' RACE reads. In the table there are 650,000 to 1,000,000 distinct CDR3 sequences, about 34% of which are singletons. There are 15 residues in the CDR3. This TCR derives from a young man in good health. Input material: blood. The chain employs TRBV21-1 and TRBJ1-4. TRBV21-1 is flagged as a pseudogene. For the CDR3, the DNA is TGTGCCAGCAGCAAAGCCCGGAGGGCGGGTGAAAAACTGTTTTTT. Amino acids: CASSKARRAGEKLFF.